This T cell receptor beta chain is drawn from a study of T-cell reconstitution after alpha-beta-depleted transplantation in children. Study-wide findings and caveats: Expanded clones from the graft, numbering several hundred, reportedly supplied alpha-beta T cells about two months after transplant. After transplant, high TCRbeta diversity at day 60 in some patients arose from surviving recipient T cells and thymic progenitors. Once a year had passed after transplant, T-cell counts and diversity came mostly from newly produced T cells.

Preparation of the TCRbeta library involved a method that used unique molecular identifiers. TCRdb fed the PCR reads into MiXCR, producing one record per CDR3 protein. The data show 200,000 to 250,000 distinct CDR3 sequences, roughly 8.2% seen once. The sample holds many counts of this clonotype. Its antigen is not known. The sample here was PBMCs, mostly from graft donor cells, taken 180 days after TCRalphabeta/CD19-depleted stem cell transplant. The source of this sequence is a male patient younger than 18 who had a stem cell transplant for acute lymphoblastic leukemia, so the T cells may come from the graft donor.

This CDR3 reads CASSPPQGPNTGELFF. CDR3 nucleotide sequence: TGTGCCAGCTCACCACCCCAGGGTCCGAACACCGGGGAGCTGTTTTTT. The genes are TRBV18 and TRBJ2-2; TRBD1 might be the D (5 bases). The germline V gene encodes CDR1 KGHSH and CDR2 LQKENI. The CDR3 runs to 16 residues. Trimming pared 0 bases from V and 0 bases from J, leaving 8 bases between. Based on the CDR3 plus reference TRBV18 and TRBJ2-2, the full variable domain is NAGVMQNPRHLVRRRGQEARLRCSPMKGHSHVYWYRQLPEEGLKFMVYLQKENIIDESGMPKERFSAEFPKEGPSILRIQQVVRGDSAAYFCASSPPQGPNTGELFFGEGSRLTVL.